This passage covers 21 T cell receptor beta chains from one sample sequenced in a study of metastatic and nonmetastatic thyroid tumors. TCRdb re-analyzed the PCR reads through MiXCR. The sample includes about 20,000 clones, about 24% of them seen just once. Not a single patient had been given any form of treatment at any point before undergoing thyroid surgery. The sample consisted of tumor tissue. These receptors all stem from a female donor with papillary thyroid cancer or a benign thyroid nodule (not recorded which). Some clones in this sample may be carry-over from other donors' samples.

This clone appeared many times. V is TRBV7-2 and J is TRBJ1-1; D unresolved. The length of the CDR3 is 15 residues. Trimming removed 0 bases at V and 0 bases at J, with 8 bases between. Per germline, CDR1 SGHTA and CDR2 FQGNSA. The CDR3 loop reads CASSLAGSMNTEAFF. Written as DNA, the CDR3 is TGTGCCAGCAGCTTAGCGGGCAGCATGAACACTGAAGCTTTCTTT.

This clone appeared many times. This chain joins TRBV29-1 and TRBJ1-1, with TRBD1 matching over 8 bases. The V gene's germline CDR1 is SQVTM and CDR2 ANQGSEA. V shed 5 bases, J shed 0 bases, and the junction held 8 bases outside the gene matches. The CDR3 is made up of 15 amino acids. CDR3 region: CSVSREQGVNTEAFF. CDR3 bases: TGCAGCGTTTCCCGGGAACAGGGGGTGAACACTGAAGCTTTCTTT. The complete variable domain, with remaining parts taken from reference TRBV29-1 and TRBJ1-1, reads SAVISQKPSRDICQRGTSLTIQCQVDSQVTMMFWYRQQPGQSLTLIATANQGSEATYESGFVIDKFPISRPNLTFSTLTVSNMSPEDSSIYLCSVSREQGVNTEAFFGQGTRLTVV.

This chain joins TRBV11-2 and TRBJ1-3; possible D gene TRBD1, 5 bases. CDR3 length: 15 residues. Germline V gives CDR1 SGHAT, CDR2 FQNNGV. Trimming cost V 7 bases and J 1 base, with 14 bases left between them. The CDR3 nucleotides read TGTGCCAGCACTTGGGGGTCACCTTCTGGAAACACCATATATTTT. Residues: CASTWGSPSGNTIYF.

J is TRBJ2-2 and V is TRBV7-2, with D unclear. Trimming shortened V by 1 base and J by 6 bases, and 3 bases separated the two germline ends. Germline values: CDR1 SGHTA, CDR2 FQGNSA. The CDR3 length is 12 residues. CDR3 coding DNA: TGTGCCAGCAGCTTAGGGTCCGGGGAGCTGTTTTTT. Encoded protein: CASSLGSGELFF.

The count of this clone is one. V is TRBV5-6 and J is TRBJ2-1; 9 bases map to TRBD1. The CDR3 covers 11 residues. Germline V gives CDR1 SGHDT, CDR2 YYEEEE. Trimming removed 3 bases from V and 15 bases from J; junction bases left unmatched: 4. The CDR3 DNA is TGTGCCAGCAGCTACGGACAGGGGAGGTTCTTC. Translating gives CASSYGQGRFF.

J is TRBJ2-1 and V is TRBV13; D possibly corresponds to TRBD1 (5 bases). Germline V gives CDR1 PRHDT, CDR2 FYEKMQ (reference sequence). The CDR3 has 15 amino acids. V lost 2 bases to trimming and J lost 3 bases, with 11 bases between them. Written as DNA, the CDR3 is TGTGCCAGCAGCTTAATGCAGGGCAACTACAATGAGCAGTTCTTC. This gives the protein CASSLMQGNYNEQFF.

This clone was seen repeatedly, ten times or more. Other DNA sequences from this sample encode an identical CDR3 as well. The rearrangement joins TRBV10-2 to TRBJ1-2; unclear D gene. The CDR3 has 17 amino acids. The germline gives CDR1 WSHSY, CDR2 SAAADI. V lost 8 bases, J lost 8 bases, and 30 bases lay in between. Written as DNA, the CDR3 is TGCGCCAGCTCCTCCTCCCGGGATACTGAAATGTCTCGCGGCTACACCTTC. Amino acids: CASSSSRDTEMSRGYTF.

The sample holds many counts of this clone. This chain's CDR3 is CSARDGGRPEAFF. The CDR3 bases are TGCAGTGCTAGAGATGGAGGGCGGCCTGAAGCTTTCTTT. The chain has TRBV20-1 and TRBJ1-1, with D unclear. The CDR3 extends over 13 amino acids. V gave up 0 bases and J gave up 6 bases, with 11 bases separating them. CDR1 is DFQATT, CDR2 SNEGSKA, per germline (reference sequence).

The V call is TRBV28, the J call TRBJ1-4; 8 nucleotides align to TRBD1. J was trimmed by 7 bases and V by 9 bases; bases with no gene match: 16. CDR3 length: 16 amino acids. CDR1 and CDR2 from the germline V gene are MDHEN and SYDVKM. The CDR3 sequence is CARTQGGTGEGEKLFF. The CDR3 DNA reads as TGTGCCAGGACACAGGGGGGAACAGGGGAGGGTGAAAAACTGTTTTTT.

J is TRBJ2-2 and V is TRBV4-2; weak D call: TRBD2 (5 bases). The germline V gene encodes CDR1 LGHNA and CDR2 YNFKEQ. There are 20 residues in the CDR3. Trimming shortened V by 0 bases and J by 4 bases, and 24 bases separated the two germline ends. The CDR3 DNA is TGTGCCAGCAGCCAAGATGTGGGTTTTAGTGGACTCCAAATCACCGGGGAGCTGTTTTTT. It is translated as CASSQDVGFSGLQITGELFF.

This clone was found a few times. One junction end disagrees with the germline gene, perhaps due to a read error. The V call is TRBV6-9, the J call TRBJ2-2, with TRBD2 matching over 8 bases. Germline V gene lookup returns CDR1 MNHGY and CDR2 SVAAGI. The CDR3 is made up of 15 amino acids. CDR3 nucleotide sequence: TGTGCCAGCAGTTATGTCGGGAGGGGGTCCGGCGAGCTGTTTTTT. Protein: CASSYVGRGSGELFF.

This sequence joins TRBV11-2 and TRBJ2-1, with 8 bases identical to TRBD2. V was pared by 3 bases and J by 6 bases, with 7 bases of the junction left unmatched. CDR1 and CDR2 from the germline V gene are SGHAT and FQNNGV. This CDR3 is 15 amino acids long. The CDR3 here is CASSLVSGSRNEQFF. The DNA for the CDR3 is TGTGCCAGCAGCTTGGTGAGCGGGAGTCGCAATGAGCAGTTCTTC.

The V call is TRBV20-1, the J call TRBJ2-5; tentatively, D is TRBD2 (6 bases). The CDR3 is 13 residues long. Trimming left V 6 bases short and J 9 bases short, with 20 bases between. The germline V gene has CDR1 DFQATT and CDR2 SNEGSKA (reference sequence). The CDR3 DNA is TGCAGTGCCAGGGCATGGGGGGTTGGGGCCCAGTACTTC. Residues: CSARAWGVGAQYF.

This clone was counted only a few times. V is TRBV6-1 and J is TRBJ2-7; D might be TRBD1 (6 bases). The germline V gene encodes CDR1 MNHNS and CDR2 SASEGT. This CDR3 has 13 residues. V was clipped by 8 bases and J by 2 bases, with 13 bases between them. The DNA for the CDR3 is TGTGCCAGCCGGAGACAGGAGCCCTACGAGCAGTACTTC. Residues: CASRRQEPYEQYF.

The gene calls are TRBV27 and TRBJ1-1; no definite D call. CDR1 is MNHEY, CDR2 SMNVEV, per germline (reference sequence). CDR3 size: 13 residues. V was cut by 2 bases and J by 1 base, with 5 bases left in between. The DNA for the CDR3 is TGTGCCAGCAGTTTACAAGGGAACACTGAAGCTTTCTTT. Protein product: CASSLQGNTEAFF.

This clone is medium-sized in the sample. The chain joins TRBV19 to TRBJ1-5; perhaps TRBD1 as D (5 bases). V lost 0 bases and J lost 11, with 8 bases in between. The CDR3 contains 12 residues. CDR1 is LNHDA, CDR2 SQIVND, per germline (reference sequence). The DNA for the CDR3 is TGTGCCAGTAGTATAGAGGGACTGGCCCAGCATTTT. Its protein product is CASSIEGLAQHF.

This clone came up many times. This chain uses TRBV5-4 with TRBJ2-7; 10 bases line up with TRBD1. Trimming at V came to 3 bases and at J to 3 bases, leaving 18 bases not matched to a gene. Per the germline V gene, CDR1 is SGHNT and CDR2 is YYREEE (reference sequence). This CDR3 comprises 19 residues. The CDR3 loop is CASSSWSDRGLWESYEQYF. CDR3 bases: TGTGCCAGCAGCTCATGGAGTGACAGGGGGCTTTGGGAGAGCTACGAGCAGTACTTC.

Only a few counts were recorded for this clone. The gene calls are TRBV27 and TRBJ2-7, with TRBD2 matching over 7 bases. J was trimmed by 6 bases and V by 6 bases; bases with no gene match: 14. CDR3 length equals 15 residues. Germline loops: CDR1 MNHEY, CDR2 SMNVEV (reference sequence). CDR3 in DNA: TGTGCCAGCAGCCGAGCGTCAGTGGGGGGGGGCGAGCAGTACTTC. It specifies CASSRASVGGGEQYF.

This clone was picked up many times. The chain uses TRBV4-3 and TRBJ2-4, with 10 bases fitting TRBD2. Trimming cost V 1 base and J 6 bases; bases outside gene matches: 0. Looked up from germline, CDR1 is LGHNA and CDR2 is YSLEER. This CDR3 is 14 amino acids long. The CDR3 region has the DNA TGCGCCAGCAGCCAAGGACTAGCGGGAAACATTCAGTACTTC. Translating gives CASSQGLAGNIQYF.

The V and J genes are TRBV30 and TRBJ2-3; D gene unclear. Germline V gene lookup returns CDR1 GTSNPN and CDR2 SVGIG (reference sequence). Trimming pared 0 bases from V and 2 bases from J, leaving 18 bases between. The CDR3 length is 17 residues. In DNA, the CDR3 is TGTGCCTGGAGTGTTATGGAAAAAGTGGACCACACAGATACGCAGTATTTT. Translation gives CAWSVMEKVDHTDTQYF.

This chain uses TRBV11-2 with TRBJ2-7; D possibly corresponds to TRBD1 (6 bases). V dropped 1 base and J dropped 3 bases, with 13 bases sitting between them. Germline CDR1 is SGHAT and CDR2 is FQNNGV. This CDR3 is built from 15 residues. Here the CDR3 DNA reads TGTGCCAGCAGCTTAGGGACAGCTACCCTCTACGAGCAGTACTTC. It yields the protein CASSLGTATLYEQYF.